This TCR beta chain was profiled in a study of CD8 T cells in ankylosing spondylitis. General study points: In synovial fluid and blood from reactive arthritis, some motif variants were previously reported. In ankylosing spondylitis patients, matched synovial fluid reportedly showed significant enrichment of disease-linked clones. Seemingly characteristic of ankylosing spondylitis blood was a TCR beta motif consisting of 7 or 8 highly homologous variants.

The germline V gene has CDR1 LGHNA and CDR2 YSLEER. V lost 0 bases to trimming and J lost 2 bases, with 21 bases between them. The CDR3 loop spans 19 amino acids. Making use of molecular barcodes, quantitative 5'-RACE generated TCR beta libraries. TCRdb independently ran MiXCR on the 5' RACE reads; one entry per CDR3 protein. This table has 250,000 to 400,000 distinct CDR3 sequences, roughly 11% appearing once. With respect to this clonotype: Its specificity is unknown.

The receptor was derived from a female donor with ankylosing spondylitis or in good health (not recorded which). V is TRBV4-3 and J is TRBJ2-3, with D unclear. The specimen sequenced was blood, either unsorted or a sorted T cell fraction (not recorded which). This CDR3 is CASSQEFGFGASSTDTQYF. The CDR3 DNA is TGCGCCAGCAGCCAAGAGTTTGGTTTCGGAGCCTCCTCCACAGATACGCAGTATTTT.